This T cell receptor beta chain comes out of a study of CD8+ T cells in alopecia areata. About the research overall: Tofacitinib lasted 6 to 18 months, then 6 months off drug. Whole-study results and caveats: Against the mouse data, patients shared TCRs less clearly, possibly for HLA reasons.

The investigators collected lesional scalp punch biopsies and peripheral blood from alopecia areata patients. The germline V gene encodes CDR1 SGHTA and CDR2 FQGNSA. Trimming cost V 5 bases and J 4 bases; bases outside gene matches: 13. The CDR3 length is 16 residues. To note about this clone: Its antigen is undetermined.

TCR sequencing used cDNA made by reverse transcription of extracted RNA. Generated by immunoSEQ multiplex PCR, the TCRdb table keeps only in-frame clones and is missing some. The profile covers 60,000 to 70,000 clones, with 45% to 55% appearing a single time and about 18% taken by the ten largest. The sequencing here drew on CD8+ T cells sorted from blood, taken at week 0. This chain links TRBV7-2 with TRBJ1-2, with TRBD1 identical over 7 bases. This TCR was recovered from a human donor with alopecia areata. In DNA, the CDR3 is TGTGCCAGCAGCCCCGCGGACGTACAGGGGCCCTATGGCTACACCTTC. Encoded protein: CASSPADVQGPYGYTF.